This passage covers 32 T cell receptor beta chains from one sample sequenced in a study of CD8 T cells in Susac syndrome. Roughly 0.5 to 1 ug RNA was reverse transcribed with random hexamers. TCRdb independently ran MiXCR on the immunoSEQ multiplex PCR reads; one entry per CDR3 protein. Of some 150,000 distinct CDR3 sequences listed, approximately 94% are singletons. Sequenced: CD4+ T cells from PBMCs. The receptors derive from a human donor in good health.

This chain links TRBV12-3 or TRBV12-4 with TRBJ2-7; the match to TRBD1 covers 8 bases. This CDR3 has 14 amino acids. J gave up 2 bases and V 7 bases, and 7 bases lay outside the gene matches. The CDR3 loop is CASTTGQVTYEQYF. DNA of the CDR3: TGTGCCAGCACCACGGGACAGGTTACCTACGAGCAGTACTTC.

This chain connects TRBV30 to TRBJ1-2, with D possibly matching TRBD1 (5 bases). The germline V gene encodes CDR1 GTSNPN and CDR2 SVGIG (reference sequence). V lost 3 bases and J 8 bases, leaving 19 bases between the germline ends. CDR3 length equals 14 residues. Here the CDR3 reads CAWSARDLLGGYTF. The CDR3 nucleotides read TGTGCCTGGAGCGCAAGGGACCTCTTGGGCGGCTACACCTTC.

The gene calls are TRBV14 and TRBJ2-1; a weak D match, TRBD2 (5 bases). The CDR3 is 14 amino acids. V dropped 1 base and J dropped 8 bases, with 12 bases sitting between them. CDR1 SGHDN and CDR2 FVKESK come from the germline V gene. The CDR3 is CASSQGAQRDEQFF. The CDR3 bases are TGTGCCAGCAGCCAAGGGGCCCAGAGGGATGAGCAGTTCTTC.

J is TRBJ2-7 and V is TRBV12-3 or TRBV12-4; D unresolved. The CDR3 extends over 13 amino acids. Trimming left V 0 bases short and J 5 bases short, with 8 bases between. CDR3 sequence (DNA): TGTGCCAGCAGTTTAGCAGACACCCACGAGCAGTACTTC. This sequence encodes CASSLADTHEQYF.

This chain joins TRBV2 and TRBJ2-2; D call uncertain. The V gene's germline CDR1 is SNHLY and CDR2 FYNNEI. Trimming cost V 4 bases and J 0 bases, with 9 bases left between them. This CDR3 has 15 residues. The CDR3 region is CASSGSQANTGELFF. CDR3 sequence (DNA): TGTGCCAGCAGTGGGAGTCAGGCGAACACCGGGGAGCTGTTTTTT.

The CDR3 loop is CASSVLGLAGREQFF. Here the CDR3 DNA reads TGTGCCAGCAGCGTCTTGGGACTAGCGGGACGGGAGCAGTTCTTC. The V call is TRBV9, the J call TRBJ2-1; 13 bases agree with TRBD2. With 2 bases clipped from V and 10 bases from J, the junction kept 6 bases outside the gene matches. The CDR3 runs 15 residues. Germline V gene sequence: CDR1 SGDLS, CDR2 YYNGEE. Using reference TRBV9 and TRBJ2-1 for the parts outside the CDR3, the full variable domain is DSGVTQTPKHLITATGQRVTLRCSPRSGDLSVYWYQQSLDQGLQFLIQYYNGEERAKGNILERFSAQQFPDLHSELNLSSLELGDSALYFCASSVLGLAGREQFFGPGTRLTVL.

The chain links TRBV7-8 to TRBJ1-1, with D maybe TRBD1 (6 bases). The V end was cut by 4 bases, the J end by 7 bases, with 16 bases between. Per germline, CDR1 SGHVS and CDR2 FQNEAQ. The CDR3 runs to 14 residues. For the CDR3, the DNA is TGTGCCAGCAGCTCCGACAGGACGACCAATGAAGCTTTCTTT. This gives the protein CASSSDRTTNEAFF.

The chain combines TRBV20-1 with TRBJ2-1; 13 bases align to TRBD2. CDR3 length: 14 amino acids. Trimming took 6 bases from V and 6 from J; bases not matched to a gene: 5. Germline V gene lookup returns CDR1 DFQATT and CDR2 SNEGSKA (reference sequence). CDR3 sequence (DNA): TGCAGTGCCACGGGACTAGCGGGATTCAATGAGCAGTTCTTC. Translating it yields CSATGLAGFNEQFF.

Comment on this clonotype: One end of the junction is discordant with germline, which a read error may explain. This chain connects TRBV5-6 to TRBJ2-2; TRBD2 is a possible D gene (5 bases). The V gene's germline CDR1 is SGHDT and CDR2 YYEEEE. This CDR3 has 16 amino acids. The CDR3 DNA reads as TGTGCCAGCAGCCTAGGACCGACTACGAACACCCGGGAGCTGTTTTTT. It codes for CASSLGPTTNTRELFF.

The chain links TRBV10-3 to TRBJ1-1, with 8 bases lining up with TRBD1. Trimming at V came to 3 bases and at J to 3 bases, leaving 15 bases not matched to a gene. Germline values: CDR1 ENHRY, CDR2 SYGVKD. The CDR3 is 18 residues long. Here the CDR3 DNA reads TGTGCCATCAGTGACTCAGACAGGGGATATCGGGAAGACACTGAAGCTTTCTTT. Translated: CAISDSDRGYREDTEAFF.

This sequence joins TRBV2 and TRBJ2-3; 7 bases are a match to TRBD2. Germline CDR1 is SNHLY and CDR2 is FYNNEI. The CDR3 runs 15 residues. The V segment lost 3 bases and the J segment 1 base; nucleotides outside the gene matches: 4. CDR3 in amino acids: CASSERGIGTDTQYF. In nucleotides, the CDR3 is TGTGCCAGCAGTGAGCGGGGGATCGGCACAGATACGCAGTATTTT. Full variable domain (rest looked up from reference TRBV2 and TRBJ2-3): EPEVTQTPSHQVTQMGQEVILRCVPISNHLYFYWYRQILGQKVEFLVSFYNNEISEKSEIFDDQFSVERPDGSNFTLKIRSTKLEDSAMYFCASSERGIGTDTQYFGPGTRLTVL.

The V gene is TRBV6-6, the J gene TRBJ1-5; D is unresolved. CDR1 MNHNY and CDR2 SVGAGI come from the germline V gene (reference sequence). V lost 4 bases and J lost 7, with 8 bases in between. The length of the CDR3 is 12 residues. CDR3 in amino acids: CASSFKGQPQHF. The CDR3 DNA is TGTGCCAGCAGTTTCAAGGGCCAGCCCCAGCATTTT.

This clonotype was recorded once. The chain uses TRBV20-1 and TRBJ2-7, with TRBD2 matching over 7 bases. V lost 0 bases to trimming and J lost 0 bases; unmatched junction nucleotides: 8. Germline V gene data show CDR1 as DFQATT and CDR2 as SNEGSKA (reference sequence). The CDR3 covers 16 residues. In DNA form, the CDR3 reads TGCAGTGCTAGAGATGGGGTAGCGGGTAACTCCTACGAGCAGTACTTC. Protein: CSARDGVAGNSYEQYF.

The gene calls are TRBV9 and TRBJ1-1, with D uncertain. V lost 1 base and J 6 bases, leaving 19 bases between the germline ends. The CDR3 extends over 16 amino acids. Germline V gene lookup returns CDR1 SGDLS and CDR2 YYNGEE. The CDR3 DNA reads as TGTGCCAGCAGCGTAAATCACGGGCTAGGAAAGGCTGAAGCTTTCTTT. Amino acid sequence: CASSVNHGLGKAEAFF. The variable domain in full, with the rest retrieved from reference TRBV9 and TRBJ1-1, is DSGVTQTPKHLITATGQRVTLRCSPRSGDLSVYWYQQSLDQGLQFLIQYYNGEERAKGNILERFSAQQFPDLHSELNLSSLELGDSALYFCASSVNHGLGKAEAFFGQGTRLTVV.

This chain connects TRBV7-2 to TRBJ1-1, with D maybe TRBD1 (6 bases). Germline lookup yields CDR1 SGHTA and CDR2 FQGNSA. V was pared by 9 bases and J by 6 bases, with 17 bases between. The CDR3 runs 13 residues. CDR3 in amino acids: CASSGGARSEAFF. The CDR3 coding sequence is TGTGCCAGTTCGGGGGGGGCGAGGTCTGAAGCTTTCTTT.

The chain carries TRBV2 and TRBJ1-4; TRBD1 is a possible D gene (5 bases). Trimming left V 4 bases short and J 8 bases short, with 11 bases between. CDR3 length: 13 residues. From germline, CDR1 is SNHLY and CDR2 FYNNEI. The DNA of the CDR3 is TGTGCCAGCAGTGGCGGGACTAGAGAAAAACTGTTTTTT. This sequence encodes CASSGGTREKLFF. Filled out from reference TRBV2 and TRBJ1-4, the complete variable domain reads EPEVTQTPSHQVTQMGQEVILRCVPISNHLYFYWYRQILGQKVEFLVSFYNNEISEKSEIFDDQFSVERPDGSNFTLKIRSTKLEDSAMYFCASSGGTREKLFFGSGTQLSVL.

The chain couples TRBV4-2 to TRBJ1-2, with a possible D match to TRBD1 (5 bases). Germline V CDR1 and CDR2: LGHNA, YNFKEQ. The ends were cut back, 0 bases at V and 8 bases at J, with 13 bases in the middle. The length of the CDR3 is 14 residues. The CDR3 loop is CASSQDRQGGGYTF. The CDR3 DNA is TGTGCCAGCAGCCAAGATCGCCAGGGAGGCGGCTACACCTTC.

The chain links TRBV2 to TRBJ2-1, with a possible D match to TRBD1 (5 bases). Germline V gene lookup returns CDR1 SNHLY and CDR2 FYNNEI. This CDR3 region has 13 residues. The V and J ends lost 7 bases and 4 bases respectively, with 11 bases between them. The CDR3 loop is CASTGWDYNEQFF. In DNA, the CDR3 is TGTGCCAGCACAGGGTGGGATTACAATGAGCAGTTCTTC.

The chain employs TRBV7-9 and TRBJ2-7, with unresolved D. The V gene's germline CDR1 is SEHNR and CDR2 FQNEAQ (reference sequence). The CDR3 spans 11 residues. The germline V and J ends were trimmed by 6 bases and 7 bases, with 10 bases remaining between them. Written as DNA, the CDR3 is TGTGCCAGCAGTTTTCTCGCGGAGCAGTACTTC. It translates to CASSFLAEQYF.

This chain joins TRBV20-1 and TRBJ1-4, with TRBD1 matching over 10 bases. The length of the CDR3 is 15 residues. Germline loops: CDR1 DFQATT, CDR2 SNEGSKA (reference sequence). V lost 6 bases and J lost 3; bases outside the gene matches: 7. Written as DNA, the CDR3 is TGCAGTGCCAGCGACAGGGGGCACTCTAATGAAAAACTGTTTTTT. The encoded protein is CSASDRGHSNEKLFF.

The chain couples TRBV30 to TRBJ1-2, with D possibly TRBD1 on 5 matching bases. This CDR3 contains 11 residues. CDR1 and CDR2 from the germline V gene are GTSNPN and SVGIG (reference sequence). V lost 5 bases and J lost 3, with 7 bases in between. The CDR3 loop is CAWGRDYGYTF. The CDR3 coding sequence is TGTGCCTGGGGCAGGGACTATGGCTACACCTTC.

V is TRBV28 and J is TRBJ2-1; 9 nucleotides line up with TRBD2. The CDR3 covers 14 residues. Germline V CDR1 and CDR2: MDHEN, SYDVKM. J gave up 9 bases and V 10 bases, and 13 bases lay outside the gene matches. The CDR3 reads CATLAGWGRGEQFF. For the CDR3, the DNA is TGTGCCACCCTAGCGGGATGGGGAAGGGGTGAGCAGTTCTTC.

The rearrangement joins TRBV5-1 to TRBJ2-5; D is unclear. Trimming took off 0 bases at V and 4 bases at J, with 10 bases between the two ends. This CDR3 is built from 14 residues. Germline V gene sequence: CDR1 SGHRS, CDR2 YFSETQ. In nucleotides, the CDR3 is TGCGCCAGCAGCTTGGGGAGAGCCCCAGAGACCCAGTACTTC. It translates to CASSLGRAPETQYF.

This chain connects TRBV2 to TRBJ2-7, with D perhaps TRBD1 (6 bases). Per the germline V gene, CDR1 is SNHLY and CDR2 is FYNNEI. Trimming shortened V by 5 bases and J by 3 bases, and 11 bases separated the two germline ends. The CDR3 has 13 residues. CDR3 protein: CASSRDRNYEQYF. Written as DNA, the CDR3 is TGTGCCAGCAGTCGTGACAGGAACTACGAGCAGTACTTC.

The rearrangement joins TRBV20-1 to TRBJ2-1; D perhaps matches TRBD2 (6 bases). Looked up from germline, CDR1 is DFQATT and CDR2 is SNEGSKA (reference sequence). The CDR3 sequence is 12 residues long. The ends were cut back, 6 bases at V and 5 bases at J, with 11 bases in the middle. This CDR3 reads CSASGPNNEQFF. The CDR3 nucleotides are TGCAGTGCCAGCGGGCCTAACAATGAGCAGTTCTTC.

A single count supports this clonotype. This sequence joins TRBV12-3 or TRBV12-4 and TRBJ1-5; D not certain. The CDR3 consists of 12 residues. Trimming removed 6 bases from V and 2 bases from J, with 5 bases in between. CDR3 nucleotides: TGTGCCAGCAGCATGGGCAATCAGCCCCAGCATTTT. Protein product: CASSMGNQPQHF.

This chain uses TRBV5-1 with TRBJ1-4; the D is unclear. CDR1 is SGHRS, CDR2 YFSETQ, per germline. V lost 0 bases to trimming and J lost 4 bases, with 13 bases between them. This CDR3 region has 16 residues. DNA of the CDR3: TGCGCCAGCAGCTTGGGGAGGACGGCCAGTAATGAAAAACTGTTTTTT. It yields the protein CASSLGRTASNEKLFF.

V is TRBV3-1 and J is TRBJ2-5, with 11 bases aligning to TRBD2. V shed 7 bases, J shed 5 bases, and the junction held 6 bases outside the gene matches. Germline values: CDR1 LGHDT, CDR2 YNNKEL (reference sequence). CDR3 length: 14 residues. The chain's CDR3 is CASNSGRARETQYF. CDR3 DNA sequence: TGTGCCAGCAATAGCGGGAGGGCCCGTGAGACCCAGTACTTC.

CDR3 in amino acids: CASGYRVAYEQYF. Here the CDR3 DNA reads TGTGCCAGCGGCTACAGGGTTGCCTACGAGCAGTACTTC. The chain is built from TRBV27 and TRBJ2-7, with D possibly being TRBD1 (6 bases). The CDR3 extends over 13 amino acids. Germline CDR1 reads MNHEY; CDR2 reads SMNVEV (reference sequence). The V end lost 8 bases, the J end lost 2 bases, and 13 bases lay between the germline ends.

This rearrangement joins TRBV2 to TRBJ2-7; possible D gene TRBD2, 5 bases. Trimming pared 5 bases from V and 2 bases from J, leaving 13 bases between. Germline values: CDR1 SNHLY, CDR2 FYNNEI. The CDR3 has 14 amino acids. Here the CDR3 DNA reads TGTGCCAGCAGTCTCGGTAGCGAAACCTACGAGCAGTACTTC. Protein product: CASSLGSETYEQYF.

V is TRBV12-3 or TRBV12-4 and J is TRBJ1-5; 7 nucleotides agree with TRBD1. The CDR3 sequence is 14 residues long. J lost 7 bases, V lost 6 bases, and 9 bases had no gene match. DNA for the CDR3: TGTGCCAGCAGAATTGACAGGGTCGAGCAGCCCCAGCATTTT. Its translation: CASRIDRVEQPQHF.

The chain links TRBV20-1 to TRBJ1-5; 7 bases map to TRBD1. After removal of 0 bases from V and 1 base from J, the junction contained 3 bases not matched to a gene. Germline V gives CDR1 DFQATT, CDR2 SNEGSKA (reference sequence). The CDR3 loop spans 15 amino acids. The CDR3 is CSARDRGGSNQPQHF. As DNA, the CDR3 is TGCAGTGCTAGAGATCGAGGGGGCAGCAATCAGCCCCAGCATTTT.